Listed below are T cell receptor beta chains from one sample, sequenced in a study of human versus mouse CDR3 diversity and MHC coevolution. Sequencing was performed with immunoSEQ multiplex PCR; in TCRdb, only in-frame clones are kept and a portion is missing. The sample lists tens of thousands of clones, 85% to 95% occurring once. The sequenced sample was naive CD4+ T cells from blood. The receptors originated from a person between 25 and 70 years old in good health. Both conserved end residues are part of each CDR3. D genes are given only for firm matches.

D	V	J	CDR3	DNA
-	TRBV5-8	TRBJ1-1	CASSLGQGEAFF	TGTGCCAGCAGCTTGGGGCAGGGTGAAGCTTTCTTT
-	TRBV5-1	TRBJ1-1	CASSLTGVEGFMNTEAFF	TGCGCCAGCAGCTTGACGGGTGTAGAGGGTTTTATGAACACTGAGGCTTTCTTT
-	TRBV6-5	TRBJ1-1	CASSYSGGTEAFF	TGTGCCAGCAGTTACTCCGGGGGCACTGAAGCTTTCTTT
-	TRBV18	TRBJ2-1	CASSPMRSAYNEQFF	TGTGCCAGCTCGCCTATGAGGAGCGCTTACAATGAGCAGTTCTTC
TRBD1	TRBV10-2	TRBJ2-1	CASGPGTGAYNEQFF	TGCGCCAGCGGACCCGGGACAGGGGCCTACAATGAGCAGTTCTTC
-	TRBV15	TRBJ1-3	CATSRRRDSGNTIYF	TGTGCCACCAGCAGACGCCGAGACTCTGGAAACACCATATATTTT
-	TRBV9	TRBJ1-3	CASSVEQFSVNTIYF	TGTGCCAGCAGCGTAGAACAGTTTTCGGTAAACACCATATATTTT
-	TRBV19	TRBJ1-1	CASTSREATEAFF	TGTGCCAGTACCTCCAGGGAGGCTACTGAAGCTTTCTTT
TRBD1	TRBV6-1	TRBJ1-5	CASRATGDLPQHF	TGTGCCAGCAGGGCAACAGGGGATCTGCCCCAGCATTTT
TRBD2	TRBV19	TRBJ2-2	CASSRSNGGRGAVAGELFF	TGTGCCAGTAGTAGGTCTAACGGAGGGCGGGGGGCTGTCGCCGGGGAGCTGTTTTTT
TRBD1	TRBV4-2	TRBJ1-4	CASSQEKDRDDEKLFF	TGTGCCAGCAGCCAAGAAAAAGACAGGGACGACGAAAAACTGTTTTTT